Listed here are 21 T cell receptor beta chains from one sample, sequenced in a study of human CD4 T cells and Enterobacteriaceae. The memory gate held CD4+ cells that were not CD45RA+CCR7+CD95- naive cells, over 98% pure. Libraries were prepared by immunoSEQ multiplex PCR; TCRdb keeps only in-frame clonotypes and omits some of them. The table has 25,000 to 30,000 clones, more than 80% seen once; the top ten hold more than 0.95%. Sequencing was performed on memory CD4+ T cells from blood. All receptors derive from a human donor in good health.

The DNA for the CDR3 is TGCGCCAGCAGCTTGTGGGCGCGAGAGACCCAGTACTTC. Translation gives CASSLWARETQYF. The gene calls are TRBV5-1 and TRBJ2-5; D remains unclear. The germline gives CDR1 SGHRS, CDR2 YFSETQ. The V end lost 1 base, the J end lost 4 bases, and 8 bases lay between the germline ends. CDR3 length: 13 amino acids.

This chain links TRBV7-6 with TRBJ1-6; a possible D gene is TRBD1 (5 bases). The CDR3 spans 16 residues. The germline gives CDR1 SGHVS, CDR2 FNYEAQ. V dropped 4 bases and J dropped 0 bases, with 10 bases sitting between them. The CDR3 DNA reads TGTGCCAGCAGCTCCCAGGGAGGCTCCTATAATTCACCCCTCCACTTT. This gives the protein CASSSQGGSYNSPLHF.

This chain joins TRBV21-1 and TRBJ1-4. TRBV21-1 counts as a pseudogene. The CDR3 loop spans 17 amino acids. In DNA form, the CDR3 reads TGTGCCAGCAGCTACAGAGAGGCAGGGAGAGGCTTTGAAAAACTGTTTTTT. Translation gives CASSYREAGRGFEKLFF.

This chain uses TRBV5-6 with TRBJ2-3; 15 bases match TRBD2. Per germline, CDR1 SGHDT and CDR2 YYEEEE. J was trimmed by 4 bases and V by 5 bases; bases with no gene match: 8. The CDR3 is 17 amino acids. Written as DNA, the CDR3 is TGTGCCAGCAGTGGGACTAGCGGGAGGTCTGTCGCAGATACGCAGTATTTT. This codes for CASSGTSGRSVADTQYF.

This chain connects TRBV5-1 to TRBJ2-5; a possible D gene is TRBD1 (5 bases). The V gene's germline CDR1 is SGHRS and CDR2 YFSETQ. With 5 bases removed from V and 5 bases from J, the gap between germline ends came to 13 bases. The CDR3 covers 13 residues. CDR3 protein: CASRQDETETQYF. As DNA, the CDR3 is TGCGCCAGCAGACAGGACGAGACGGAGACCCAGTACTTC.

The chain is built from TRBV15 and TRBJ1-5; possible D gene TRBD1, 6 bases. V lost 0 bases, J lost 4 bases, and 13 bases lay in between. The V gene's germline CDR1 is LNHNV and CDR2 YYDKDF (reference sequence). This CDR3 spans 16 amino acids. CDR3 DNA sequence: TGTGCCACCAGCAGAGACAACAGGGATGGGAATCAGCCCCAGCATTTT. This encodes CATSRDNRDGNQPQHF.

The J gene is TRBJ1-1, the V gene TRBV19; weak D call: TRBD1 (6 bases). The germline V gene encodes CDR1 LNHDA and CDR2 SQIVND (reference sequence). The CDR3 loop spans 15 amino acids. The V end lost 7 bases, the J end lost 2 bases, and 17 bases lay between the germline ends. This CDR3 reads CASMGQNRANTEAFF. The CDR3, as DNA: TGTGCCAGTATGGGGCAGAACAGGGCCAACACTGAAGCTTTCTTT.

A single count supports this clone. The chain recombines TRBV5-4 with TRBJ1-6; D perhaps matches TRBD1 (6 bases). V was cut by 4 bases and J by 10 bases, with 27 bases left in between. CDR3 length: 18 amino acids. Germline V lookup: CDR1 SGHNT, CDR2 YYREEE (reference sequence). The CDR3 DNA follows: TGTGCCAGCAGCACCGGGACACCTCATGTGGGTCTTTCATCACCCCTCCACTTT. Amino acids: CASSTGTPHVGLSSPLHF.

The chain uses TRBV5-1 and TRBJ1-6, with TRBD1 identical over 7 bases. Germline-derived CDR1 and CDR2 are SGHRS and YFSETQ. Trimming removed 0 bases from V and 7 bases from J; junction bases left unmatched: 4. The CDR3 has 15 amino acids. The CDR3 DNA follows: TGCGCCAGCAGCTTGGAAGGGGGCGAAAATTCACCCCTCCACTTT. This translates into CASSLEGGENSPLHF.

The rearrangement links TRBV5-4 to TRBJ2-5; 7 bases fit TRBD1. The germline gives CDR1 SGHNT, CDR2 YYREEE (reference sequence). The CDR3 covers 14 residues. J was trimmed by 1 base and V by 4 bases; bases with no gene match: 4. CDR3 DNA sequence: TGTGCCAGCAGCACCGGACAGGTCCAAGAGACCCAGTACTTC. Translated: CASSTGQVQETQYF.

This clone was seen more than once but under ten times. The CDR3 region has the DNA TGTGCCAGCAGCTTAGGCGGCTTCCAGAACACTGAAGCTTTCTTT. As protein: CASSLGGFQNTEAFF. The chain joins TRBV11-3 to TRBJ1-1; unclear D gene. This CDR3 spans 15 amino acids. Germline values: CDR1 SGHNT, CDR2 YENEEA. Trimming removed 1 base from V and 1 base from J, with 10 bases in between.

The chain uses TRBV7-9 and TRBJ2-7, with 9 positions matching TRBD1. The CDR3 has 16 residues. The germline V gene encodes CDR1 SEHNR and CDR2 FQNEAQ (reference sequence). Germline trimming cut 6 bases from V and 5 bases from J; bases unmatched to any gene: 14. The CDR3 DNA reads TGTGCCAGCAGTTCCCGGACGGGACAGGGTTTACACGAGCAGTACTTC. Amino acids: CASSSRTGQGLHEQYF.

In DNA form, the CDR3 reads TGTGCCAGCAGCGCGGCCCTTAACTATGGCTACACCTTC. As protein: CASSAALNYGYTF. The rearrangement links TRBV5-6 to TRBJ1-2; D ambiguous. V was cut by 4 bases and J by 1 base, with 8 bases left in between. The CDR3 runs 13 residues. Germline-derived CDR1 and CDR2 are SGHDT and YYEEEE.

On this clone itself: The junction shows a germline mismatch at one end, possibly a read error. The V gene is TRBV11-2, the J gene TRBJ2-5, with D maybe TRBD1 (5 bases). Germline values: CDR1 SGHAT, CDR2 FQNNGV. The length of the CDR3 is 14 residues. CDR3 loop: CASSPLTVQQTQYF. CDR3 bases: TGTGCCAGCAGCCCACTGACAGTCCAACAGACCCAGTACTTC.

The table lists this clone with a count of one. This chain links TRBV11-2 with TRBJ1-1, with no clear D. The germline gives CDR1 SGHAT, CDR2 FQNNGV. V was cut by 3 bases and J by 11 bases, with 16 bases left in between. This CDR3 has 13 amino acids. CDR3 coding DNA: TGTGCCAGCAGCTTTGTCCAGGACTCTTTCGCTTTCTTT. Translating it yields CASSFVQDSFAFF.

This clone was observed a few times. The chain combines TRBV6-1 with TRBJ2-1, with 8 bases aligning to TRBD2. Germline V gives CDR1 MNHNS, CDR2 SASEGT. The length of the CDR3 is 16 residues. The trim removed 2 bases at V and 2 bases at J, leaving 5 bases unmatched. Here the CDR3 DNA reads TGTGCCAGCAGTGAACGGGGGGGTGGCACCTACAATGAGCAGTTCTTC. Its translation: CASSERGGGTYNEQFF.

V is TRBV15 and J is TRBJ1-1; 9 bases agree with TRBD1. The V gene end was trimmed by 3 bases and the J gene end by 1 base; junction bases not matched to a gene: 3. This CDR3 is built from 15 residues. Germline-derived CDR1 and CDR2 are LNHNV and YYDKDF (reference sequence). The CDR3 bases are TGTGCCACCAGCAGGAACAGGGGGCCGAACACTGAAGCTTTCTTT. The encoded protein is CATSRNRGPNTEAFF.

The rearrangement links TRBV9 to TRBJ2-3; D unclear. Looked up from germline, CDR1 is SGDLS and CDR2 is YYNGEE. The V end was cut by 0 bases, the J end by 3 bases, with 8 bases between. CDR3 length: 14 residues. This CDR3 reads CASSVEGVTDTQYF. The DNA of the CDR3 is TGTGCCAGCAGCGTAGAGGGCGTGACAGATACGCAGTATTTT.

V is TRBV11-2 and J is TRBJ2-5; no clear D. The CDR3 sequence is 15 residues long. The germline gives CDR1 SGHAT, CDR2 FQNNGV. Deletions cut 0 bases from V and 2 bases from J, with 10 bases between. The CDR3 sequence: CASSLDFGVQETQYF. Here the CDR3 DNA reads TGTGCCAGCAGCTTAGATTTCGGCGTACAAGAGACCCAGTACTTC.

V gene TRBV7-2 combines with J gene TRBJ2-1; D gene unclear. Germline V lookup: CDR1 SGHTA, CDR2 FQGNSA. Deletions cut 1 base from V and 5 bases from J, with 12 bases between. There are 15 residues in the CDR3. CDR3 protein: CASSLVFGRNNEQFF. CDR3 bases: TGTGCCAGCAGCTTAGTTTTTGGCAGAAACAATGAGCAGTTCTTC. The variable domain in full, with the rest retrieved from reference TRBV7-2 and TRBJ2-1, is GAGVSQSPSNKVTEKGKDVELRCDPISGHTALYWYRQSLGQGLEFLIYFQGNSAPDKSGLPSDRFSAERTGGSVSTLTIQRTQQEDSAVYLCASSLVFGRNNEQFFGPGTRLTVL.

Here the CDR3 DNA reads TGTGCCAGCAGCCAAAGGACAGGGGAGGGCGAGCAGTTCTTC. Encoded protein: CASSQRTGEGEQFF. The chain joins TRBV4-2 to TRBJ2-1, with 9 nucleotides matching TRBD1. This CDR3 is built from 14 residues. The germline V gene has CDR1 LGHNA and CDR2 YNFKEQ. V was clipped by 2 bases and J by 10 bases; unmatched bases: 6.